Given below is one T cell receptor beta chain in context. Its antigen remains unidentified. The sample holds no much larger clone one base away, and base qualities are not on file. The data originate from a study of blood T cell repertoires in COVID-19 (dated by TCRdb to the early 2020s). Context from the whole study: Collaborator samples came from the United States, Italy and Spain and covered acute and convalescent phases of COVID-19. The prospective study material was composed of cDNA or gDNA derived from T cells, B-cell-depleted T cells, or PBMCs. Subjects who had been exposed to COVID-19, were actively infected with it, or had recovered from it provided the deeply sampled blood TCRbeta repertoires that made up the dataset. The repertoires were released in a freely available public database intended as a resource for research on the immune response to SARS-CoV-2. Samples came from the ongoing ImmuneRACE study (first 160 participants) plus 1,254 subjects from 6 global collaborators. Nearly every sample came with metadata listing a de-identified subject ID, COVID-19 status, age in years and sex. Where available, HLA class I and class II types were taken from metadata supplied by the sample provider and were not determined by assay-based typing. Overall results and qualifications from the work: The amount of clinical and demographic metadata varied by source and participant and was provided uncurated.

TCRbeta CDR3 regions were amplified from genomic DNA using the immunoSEQ Assay, a bias-controlled multiplex PCR. The paper's processing steps were these. The number of nucleated cells in each sample was estimated by amplification of reference gene primers within the assay. Sequence reads were collapsed and filtered to measure the absolute abundance of every unique TCRbeta CDR3 rearrangement. For each sample, productive Simpson clonality was calculated as the square root of Simpson's diversity index across productive rearrangements. TCRdb retrieved this table from immuneACCESS and kept in-frame rearrangements only. Not all clones are present; in checked studies, unresolved V genes account for under half, and no reason is known for the remainder. That table furnishes V, J and clone size, whereas the DNA furnished D and trimming. The sample profile shows approximately 200,000 clones; approximately 82% of them were found once. 6% to 8% of the sample belongs to the ten largest clones.

Collaborating institutions collected whole blood in K2EDTA tubes following their own protocols. For TCRbeta analysis, collaborators shipped samples as frozen whole blood, isolated PBMCs, or DNA extracted from either of those sample types. The receptor was derived from a human donor with acute or convalescent COVID-19. The donor label of this sample is uncertain. The specimen was peripheral blood.

CDR3 reads: CASSSADRNPHEQYF. The DNA sequence follows: TGTGCCAGCAGTTCTGCGGACAGGAACCCCCACGAGCAGTACTTC. The chain joins TRBV28 to TRBJ2-7; 7 junctional bases match TRBD1. The germline V gene gives CDR1 as MDHEN and CDR2 as SYDVKM. The CDR3 numbers 15 residues from cysteine through phenylalanine. Only CDR3 DNA is held: 45 bases, read in frame from base 1. After removal of 4 bases from V and 5 bases from J, the junction retains 11 bases not matched to a gene.